The 13 T cell receptor beta chains presented below share a single source sample, sequenced in a study of T cell repertoires in cytomegalovirus infection. No antigens are known for them. TCRdb redid the calling of the reads with MiXCR, one entry per CDR3 protein. The sample comprises hundreds of thousands of distinct CDR3 sequences, approximately 40% of which are singletons, and roughly two fifths rests with the top ten. The sample was cultured PBMCs, taken from culture after CMV antigen stimulation. These TCRs come from a human donor in good health (CMV status not recorded). Some clones in this sample may be carry-over from other donors' samples.

The J gene is TRBJ1-3, the V gene TRBV28; tentative D call: TRBD1 (6 bases). CDR1 is MDHEN and CDR2 is SYDVKM in the germline V gene. The V gene lost 5 bases and the J gene lost 7 bases, with 15 bases spanning the gap. There are 14 residues in the CDR3. CDR3 nucleotide sequence: TGTGCCAGCAGTCTCCAACAGAGGGGGAACACCATATATTTT. As protein: CASSLQQRGNTIYF.

The chain employs TRBV6-6 and TRBJ2-7; D may correspond to TRBD1 or TRBD2 (5 bases each). The CDR3 extends over 11 amino acids. Trimming shortened V by 2 bases and J by 7 bases, and 6 bases separated the two germline ends. Germline CDR1 is MNHNY and CDR2 is SVGAGI (reference sequence). The CDR3 DNA reads as TGTGCCAGCAGTTACGAGGGGGAGCAGTACTTC. Protein: CASSYEGEQYF.

This chain links TRBV6-1 with TRBJ2-7, with TRBD1 identical over 9 bases. Germline-derived CDR1 and CDR2 are MNHNS and SASEGT. Trimming cost V 6 bases and J 2 bases; bases outside gene matches: 5. The CDR3 loop spans 14 amino acids. The CDR3 sequence: CASRTGQGTYEQYF. In DNA, the CDR3 is TGTGCCAGCAGAACCGGACAGGGGACCTACGAGCAGTACTTC.

The rearrangement links TRBV7-2 to TRBJ2-7; D call uncertain. CDR1 is SGHTA and CDR2 is FQGNSA in the germline V gene. Trimming removed 1 base at V and 1 base at J, with 8 bases between. The CDR3 is made up of 14 amino acids. The DNA for the CDR3 is TGTGCCAGCAGCTTAGAATGGGATTCCTACGAGCAGTACTTC. Translated, it gives CASSLEWDSYEQYF.

V usage is TRBV5-6 and J usage is TRBJ2-7, with 7 bases that match TRBD2. CDR3 length: 15 residues. The germline V gene has CDR1 SGHDT and CDR2 YYEEEE. Germline trimming cut 4 bases from V and 0 bases from J; bases unmatched to any gene: 7. CDR3 DNA sequence: TGTGCCAGCAGCAGTCGCCGGGACTACTCCTACGAGCAGTACTTC. It codes for CASSSRRDYSYEQYF.

This clonotype came up a few times. CDR3 sequence (DNA): TGTGCCAGCCGGAGAGCCGGGACTAGCAGAAGAATCAATGAGCAGTTCTTC. Translating it yields CASRRAGTSRRINEQFF. This chain joins TRBV2 and TRBJ2-1, with 9 positions matching TRBD2. J was trimmed by 6 bases and V by 8 bases; bases with no gene match: 17. The CDR3 totals 17 residues. From germline, CDR1 is SNHLY and CDR2 FYNNEI.

This clonotype was recorded only once. The chain joins TRBV7-2 to TRBJ2-1; possible D gene TRBD1, 6 bases. This CDR3 comprises 12 residues. The germline gives CDR1 SGHTA, CDR2 FQGNSA. V was pared by 5 bases and J by 15 bases, with 17 bases between. The CDR3 loop is CASSPIMDSRFF. CDR3 DNA: TGTGCCAGCAGCCCGATAATGGACAGTCGGTTCTTC.

This clonotype was seen a handful of times. The chain recombines TRBV7-2 with TRBJ2-7; TRBD2 aligns across 8 bases. The J segment lost 6 bases and the V segment lost 5 bases, leaving 6 bases of the junction unmatched. The CDR3 covers 13 residues. The V gene's germline CDR1 is SGHTA and CDR2 FQGNSA. In nucleotides, the CDR3 is TGTGCCAGCAGCCCCCGACTAGCGAGCGAGCAGTACTTC. Protein sequence: CASSPRLASEQYF.

The gene calls are TRBV7-6 and TRBJ1-1; 7 positions match TRBD1. The junction had 13 bases not matched to a gene; V was cut back by 5 bases and J by 7 bases. Germline assignment: CDR1 SGHVS and CDR2 FNYEAQ. The CDR3 runs 15 residues. The CDR3 bases are TGTGCCAGCAGCCCGAGCTCGACAGGGTATGTTGAAGCTTTCTTT. Protein: CASSPSSTGYVEAFF.

The chain employs TRBV20-1 and TRBJ1-3; 8 nucleotides line up with TRBD1. Germline CDR1 DFQATT, CDR2 SNEGSKA (reference sequence). Unmatched junction bases numbered 10, after V lost 5 bases and J lost 4 bases. This CDR3 comprises 15 residues. The CDR3 region is CSAGTGTGAGNTIYF. CDR3 bases: TGCAGTGCTGGCACCGGGACAGGCGCAGGAAACACCATATATTTT.

This clonotype has only a few counts. CDR3 nucleotide sequence: TGTGCCAGCAGTTGGAACAGGGGGCCCTCGAGCTATGGCTACACCTTC. Translation gives CASSWNRGPSSYGYTF. The chain couples TRBV27 to TRBJ1-2; 9 bases are shared with TRBD1. The J segment lost 4 bases and the V segment lost 4 bases, leaving 10 bases of the junction unmatched. CDR1 MNHEY and CDR2 SMNVEV come from the germline V gene (reference sequence). The CDR3 totals 16 residues.

The table lists this clonotype with a few counts. The J gene is TRBJ2-7, the V gene TRBV4-3, with D perhaps TRBD1 (5 bases). Per the germline V gene, CDR1 is LGHNA and CDR2 is YSLEER. The length of the CDR3 is 15 residues. V lost 0 bases, J lost 2 bases, and 11 bases lay in between. The CDR3 bases are TGCGCCAGCAGCCAAGAACGTCAGGGTGCCTACGAGCAGTACTTC. Translated, it gives CASSQERQGAYEQYF.

To note about this clonotype: The junction departs from germline at one end; a sequencing error may be responsible. In nucleotides, the CDR3 is TGTGCCAGCAGAGAAGGTGGGACAGGGGGCTACGAGCAGTACTTC. Translated, it gives CASREGGTGGYEQYF. The rearrangement joins TRBV6-1 to TRBJ2-7; 11 positions agree with TRBD1. Germline V lookup: CDR1 MNHNS, CDR2 SASEGT. The CDR3 spans 15 residues.